The following is a TCR beta chain sequence with its context. Profiled with immunoSEQ multiplex PCR; TCRdb holds only in-frame clones, not every one. The sample has approximately 500,000 clones, 90% to 96% seen once. Trimming took 2 bases from V and 0 from J, leaving 11 bases between them. This CDR3 comprises 15 residues. CDR1 is MNHEY and CDR2 is SMNVEV in the germline V gene (reference sequence). This sample is part of a study of shared clonotypes between healthy human individuals. Study information: Those who served as donors were a couple of women and three men between the ages of 18 and 49.

Sequencing was done on a sample of naive CD4+ T cells sorted from blood. Subset indicated: CD45RA+ positively selected. The rearrangement links TRBV27 to TRBJ2-7; D gene unclear. This TCR was sampled from a woman aged 25 to 39 in good health. Here the CDR3 reads CASSLKPNPSYEQYF. DNA of the CDR3: TGTGCCAGCAGTTTAAAGCCCAACCCCTCCTACGAGCAGTACTTC.